This entry features one TCR beta chain sequence. Using immunoSEQ multiplex PCR, the repertoire was profiled, and TCRdb retains in-frame clones only, with some absent. The sample includes about 480,000 clones, 87% of them seen just once. Trimming pared 5 bases from V and 4 bases from J, leaving 14 bases between. CDR3 length equals 15 residues. Germline V gene sequence: CDR1 MNHNY, CDR2 SVGAGI (reference sequence). The source of the sample is a study of Ad26.COV2.S vaccination and SARS-CoV-2 variants. This sample's treatment: some 20 received Ad26.COV2.S at low or high dose, single or two shots; several received placebo; per-sample allocation not given. Sampling happened 63 days after the first vaccine or placebo injection.

Sample: peripheral blood, taken in a trial of Ad26.COV2.S vaccine versus placebo. This TCR derives from a person between 18 and 65 years old who received the Ad26.COV2.S COVID-19 vaccine or a placebo. V usage is TRBV6-6 and J usage is TRBJ2-2, with TRBD2 as a possible D gene (6 bases). This CDR3 reads CASSPHAGTTGELFF. CDR3 nucleotide sequence: TGTGCCAGCAGTCCACATGCGGGGACCACCGGGGAGCTGTTTTTT.